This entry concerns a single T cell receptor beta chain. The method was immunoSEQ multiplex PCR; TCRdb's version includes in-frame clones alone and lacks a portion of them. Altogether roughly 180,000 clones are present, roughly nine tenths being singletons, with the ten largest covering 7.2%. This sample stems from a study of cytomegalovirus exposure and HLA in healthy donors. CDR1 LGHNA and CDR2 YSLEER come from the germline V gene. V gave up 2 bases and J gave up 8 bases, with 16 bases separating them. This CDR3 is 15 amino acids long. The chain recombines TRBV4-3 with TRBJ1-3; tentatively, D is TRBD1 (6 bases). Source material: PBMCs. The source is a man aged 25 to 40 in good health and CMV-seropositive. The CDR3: CASSQMTVPGDTIYF. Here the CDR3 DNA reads TGCGCCAGCAGCCAAATGACAGTACCAGGGGACACCATATATTTT.